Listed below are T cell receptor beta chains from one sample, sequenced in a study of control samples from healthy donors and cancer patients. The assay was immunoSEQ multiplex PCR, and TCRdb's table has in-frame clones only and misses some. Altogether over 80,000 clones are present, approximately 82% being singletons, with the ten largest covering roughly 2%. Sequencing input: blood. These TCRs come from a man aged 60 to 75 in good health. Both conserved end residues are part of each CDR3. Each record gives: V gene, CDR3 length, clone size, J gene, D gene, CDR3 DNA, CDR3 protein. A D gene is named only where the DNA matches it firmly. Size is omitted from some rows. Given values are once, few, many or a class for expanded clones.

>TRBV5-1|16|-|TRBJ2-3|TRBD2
TGCGCCAGCAGCGGGCTAGCGGGGGCTGGGGGAGATACGCAGTATTTT
CASSGLAGAGGDTQYF
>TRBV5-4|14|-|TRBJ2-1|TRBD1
TGTGCCAGCAGCCGGGACAGCACCTACAATGAGCAGTTCTTC
CASSRDSTYNEQFF
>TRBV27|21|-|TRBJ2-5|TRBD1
TGTGCCAAGTTGTCCGGGAAAGGGACAGGGCGGATCGCACCCAAATGGGAGACCCAGTACTTC
CAKLSGKGTGRIAPKWETQYF
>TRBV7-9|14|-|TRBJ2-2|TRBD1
TGTGCCAGCAGCGCTTACAGGGGGTTGGAGGAGCTGTTTTTT
CASSAYRGLEELFF
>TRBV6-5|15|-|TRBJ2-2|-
TGTGCCAGCAGAGCCGAAGGGGTAGACACCGGGGAGCTGTTTTTT
CASRAEGVDTGELFF
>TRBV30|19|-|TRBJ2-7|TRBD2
TGTGCCTGGAGTGTAACCCGGACTAGCGGGGGGCCGTGGACCCACGAGCAGTACTTC
CAWSVTRTSGGPWTHEQYF
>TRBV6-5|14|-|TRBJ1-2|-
TGTGCCAGCTCGAGGGCAGGGAAGGACTATGGCTACACCTTC
CASSRAGKDYGYTF
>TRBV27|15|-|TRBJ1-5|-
TGTGCCAGCAGTTTATTCAGGGGCGAGGATCAGCCCCAGCATTTT
CASSLFRGEDQPQHF
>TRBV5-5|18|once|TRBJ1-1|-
TGTGCCAGCAGCTTGGCTGAAGGAGGACGTAAGAAGATCACTGAAGCTTTCTTT
CASSLAEGGRKKITEAFF
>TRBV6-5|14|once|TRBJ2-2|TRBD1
TGTGCCAGCAGACCCGACAGGGTCACCGGGGAGCTGTTTTTT
CASRPDRVTGELFF
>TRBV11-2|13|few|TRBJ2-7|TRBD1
TGTGCCAGCACCGGACAGGGGGCTCGGGAGCAGTACTTC
CASTGQGAREQYF
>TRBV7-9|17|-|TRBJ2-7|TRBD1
TGTGCCAGCAGCTTATCACGGGGACAGCGAGGGATTGGGGAGCAGTACTTC
CASSLSRGQRGIGEQYF
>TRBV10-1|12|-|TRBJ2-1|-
TGCGCCAGCAGTGAGGAGGGAAATGAGCAGTTCTTC
CASSEEGNEQFF
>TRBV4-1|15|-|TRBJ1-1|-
TGCGCCAGCAGCCTCCGCCCAGAGATGAACACTGAAGCTTTCTTT
CASSLRPEMNTEAFF
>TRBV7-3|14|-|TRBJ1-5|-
TGTGCCAGCAGCTTAAGGTATAGCAATCAGCCCCAGCATTTT
CASSLRYSNQPQHF